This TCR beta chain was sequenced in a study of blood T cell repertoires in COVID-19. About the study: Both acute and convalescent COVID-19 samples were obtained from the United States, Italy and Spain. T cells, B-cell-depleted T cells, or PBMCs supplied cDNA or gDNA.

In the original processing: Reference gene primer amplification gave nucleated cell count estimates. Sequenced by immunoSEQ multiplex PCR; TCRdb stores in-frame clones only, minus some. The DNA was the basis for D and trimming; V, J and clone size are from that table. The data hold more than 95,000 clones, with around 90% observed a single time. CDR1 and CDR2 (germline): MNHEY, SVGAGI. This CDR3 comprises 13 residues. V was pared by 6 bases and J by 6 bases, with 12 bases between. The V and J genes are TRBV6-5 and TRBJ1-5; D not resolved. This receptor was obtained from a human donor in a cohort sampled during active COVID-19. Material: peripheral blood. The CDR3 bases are TGTGCCAGCAGGGCCTCGAGGGTTCAGCCCCAGCATTTT. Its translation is CASRASRVQPQHF.